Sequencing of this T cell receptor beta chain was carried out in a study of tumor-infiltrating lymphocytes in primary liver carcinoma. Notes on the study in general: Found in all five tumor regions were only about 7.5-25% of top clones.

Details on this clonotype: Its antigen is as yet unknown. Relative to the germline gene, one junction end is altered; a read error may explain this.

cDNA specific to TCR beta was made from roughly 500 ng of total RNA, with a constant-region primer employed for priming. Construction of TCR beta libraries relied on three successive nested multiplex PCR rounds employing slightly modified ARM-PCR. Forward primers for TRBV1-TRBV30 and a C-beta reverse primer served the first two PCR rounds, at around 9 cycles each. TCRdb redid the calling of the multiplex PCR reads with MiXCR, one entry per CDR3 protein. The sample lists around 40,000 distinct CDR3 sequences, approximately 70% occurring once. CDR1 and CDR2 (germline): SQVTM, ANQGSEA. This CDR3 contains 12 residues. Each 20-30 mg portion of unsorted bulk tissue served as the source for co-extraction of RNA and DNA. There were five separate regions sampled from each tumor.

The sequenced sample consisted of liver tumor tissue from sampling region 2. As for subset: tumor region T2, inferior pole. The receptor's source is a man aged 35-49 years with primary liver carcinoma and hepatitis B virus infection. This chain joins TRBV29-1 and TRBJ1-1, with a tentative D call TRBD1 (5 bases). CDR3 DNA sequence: TGCAGCGTCACTTCAGGGAACGCTGAAGCTTTCTTT. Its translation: CSVTSGNAEAFF.